A selection of T cell receptor beta chains follows, all from one sample in a study of technical replicates of blood from a few donors. Clones were read by immunoSEQ multiplex PCR, and TCRdb kept only the in-frame ones, dropping some. This repertoire shows about 72,000 clones, approximately 92% found once; its top ten account for about 0.39%. The sequenced sample consisted of T cells isolated from PBMCs. These receptors were taken from a human donor in good health. Each CDR3 is given with its conserved first and last residue. The D gene is left open where the match is weak. Clone size is shown for a subset of rows, as once, few, many or a class of expanded clone.

size: -; D: -; V: TRBV6-1; J: TRBJ1-5; CDR3: CASSIESNQPQHF; DNA: TGTGCCAGCAGTATAGAAAGCAATCAGCCCCAGCATTTT
size: -; D: -; V: TRBV10-3; J: TRBJ2-7; CDR3: CAISGRGDEQYF; DNA: TGTGCCATCAGCGGCAGGGGGGACGAGCAGTACTTC
size: once; D: -; V: TRBV11-2; J: TRBJ2-3; CDR3: CASSLGGGLTDTQYF; DNA: TGTGCCAGCAGCTTAGGGGGCGGCTTGACAGATACGCAGTATTTT
size: few; D: TRBD1; V: TRBV30; J: TRBJ1-1; CDR3: CAWSPDRGTEAFF; DNA: TGTGCCTGGAGCCCCGACAGGGGCACTGAAGCTTTCTTT
size: -; D: -; V: TRBV7-6; J: TRBJ2-2; CDR3: CASSLYIRTDDRGIDTGELFF; DNA: TGTGCCAGCAGCTTGTATATACGGACAGATGACCGGGGTATCGATACCGGGGAGCTGTTTTTT
size: -; D: TRBD1; V: TRBV28; J: TRBJ1-5; CDR3: CASSPGQGWRSNQPQHF; DNA: TGTGCCAGCAGTCCGGGACAGGGCTGGAGGTCCAATCAGCCCCAGCATTTT
size: once; D: -; V: TRBV28; J: TRBJ2-7; CDR3: CASSLGTAPGEYF; DNA: TGTGCCAGCAGTTTAGGGACTGCTCCTGGGGAGTACTTC
size: -; D: TRBD2; V: TRBV27; J: TRBJ2-3; CDR3: CASSPSLADGTDTQYF; DNA: TGTGCCAGCAGTCCCTCCCTAGCGGACGGCACAGATACGCAGTATTTT
size: -; D: TRBD1; V: TRBV2; J: TRBJ1-1; CDR3: CASSEALQGTGTEAFF; DNA: TGTGCCAGCAGTGAAGCGCTTCAGGGGACAGGGACTGAAGCTTTCTTT
size: -; D: -; V: TRBV28; J: TRBJ2-5; CDR3: CASRRGVQETQYF; DNA: TGTGCCAGCAGACGGGGTGTTCAAGAGACCCAGTACTTC
size: -; D: -; V: TRBV14; J: TRBJ2-7; CDR3: CASSLTYEQYF; DNA: TGTGCCAGCAGCCTAACCTACGAGCAGTACTTC
size: -; D: TRBD1; V: TRBV28; J: TRBJ2-5; CDR3: CASSTTGGGRQETQYF; DNA: TGTGCCAGCAGCACCACAGGGGGCGGGAGACAAGAGACCCAGTACTTC
size: once; D: TRBD2; V: TRBV7-2; J: TRBJ2-5; CDR3: CASSFRPSGRGSETQYF; DNA: TGTGCCAGCAGCTTTAGGCCTAGCGGGAGAGGTTCCGAGACCCAGTACTTC
size: -; D: TRBD2; V: TRBV6-1; J: TRBJ2-7; CDR3: CASQELAGRDEQYF; DNA: TGTGCCAGTCAAGAACTAGCGGGTCGGGACGAGCAGTACTTC
size: -; D: -; V: TRBV11-2; J: TRBJ2-7; CDR3: CASSPAGPYYEQYF; DNA: TGTGCCAGCAGCCCGGCGGGGCCCTACTACGAGCAGTACTTC
size: -; D: TRBD2; V: TRBV2; J: TRBJ2-4; CDR3: CAPSGTSGRHKNIQYF; DNA: TGTGCCCCCTCGGGAACTAGCGGGAGACACAAAAACATTCAGTACTTC
size: -; D: -; V: TRBV10-3; J: TRBJ2-3; CDR3: CAISETSYSTDTQYF; DNA: TGTGCCATCAGTGAGACTTCTTATAGCACAGATACGCAGTATTTT
size: -; D: -; V: TRBV5-1; J: TRBJ2-7; CDR3: CASSTDRGYEQYF; DNA: TGCGCCAGCAGCACCGACCGAGGATACGAGCAGTACTTC
size: -; D: -; V: TRBV28; J: TRBJ1-2; CDR3: CASSLLSSGGSAGYTF; DNA: TGTGCCAGCAGTTTACTAAGTTCTGGCGGCTCGGCTGGCTACACCTTC
size: -; D: TRBD2; V: TRBV13; J: TRBJ2-7; CDR3: CASSLAMGLAVTF; DNA: TGTGCCAGCAGCTTAGCAATGGGACTAGCGGTGACTTTC
size: -; D: TRBD1; V: TRBV28; J: TRBJ2-2; CDR3: CASNLSGTGAFTGELFF; DNA: TGTGCCAGCAATCTCTCCGGGACAGGGGCCTTCACCGGGGAGCTGTTTTTT
size: -; D: -; V: TRBV6-1; J: TRBJ1-2; CDR3: CASSEPGEANYGYTF; DNA: TGTGCCAGCAGTGAGCCGGGGGAGGCTAACTATGGCTACACCTTC
size: -; D: TRBD2; V: TRBV19; J: TRBJ2-3; CDR3: CASSLWPVAGSTDTQYF; DNA: TGTGCCAGTAGTCTTTGGCCAGTAGCGGGGAGCACAGATACGCAGTATTTT
size: -; D: -; V: TRBV7-7; J: TRBJ2-5; CDR3: CASSLNGGQETQYF; DNA: TGTGCTAGCAGCTTAAATGGAGGCCAAGAGACCCAGTACTTC